This TCR beta chain was sequenced during a study of technical replicates of blood from a handful of donors. This clone showed up just once. The V end was cut by 4 bases, the J end by 2 bases, with 8 bases between. In germline, CDR1 is SGHVS, CDR2 FNYEAQ. This CDR3 region has 14 residues. Using immunoSEQ multiplex PCR, the repertoire was profiled, and TCRdb retains in-frame clones only, with some absent. Here the sample spans tens of thousands of clones, 93% being singletons. The sequencing input was T cells isolated from PBMCs. V is TRBV7-6 and J is TRBJ2-2, with no clear D. The source of this sequence is a human donor in good health. This CDR3 reads CASSSGFNTGELFF. DNA of the CDR3: TGTGCCAGCAGCTCCGGGTTTAACACCGGGGAGCTGTTTTTT.